The source of this TCR beta chain is a study of T cell changes during pregnancy in multiple sclerosis. The table came from immunoSEQ multiplex PCR; TCRdb's copy has only in-frame clones and leaves some out. The sample shows about 47,000 clones, roughly 90% of them seen only once. The germline CDR1 and CDR2 sequences are SGDLS and YYNGEE. The J segment lost 6 bases and the V segment lost 0 bases, leaving 9 bases of the junction unmatched. CDR3 size: 15 residues. This specimen consisted of peripheral blood, obtained in the first trimester of pregnancy. The sequence came from a female donor with multiple sclerosis, enrolled in a pregnancy study. The chain has TRBV9 and TRBJ2-7; TRBD1 matches 7 bases. Here the CDR3 DNA reads TGTGCCAGCAGCGTAGGATGGGAAACAGGGGTCGAGCAGTACTTC. Translation gives CASSVGWETGVEQYF.